Listed below are T cell receptor beta chains from one sample, sequenced in a study of response to subunit inactivated influenza vaccine. TCRdb re-called the RT-PCR reads with MiXCR, one entry per CDR3 protein. The repertoire has 500,000 to 550,000 distinct CDR3 sequences, under 9% of them found once; the top ten carry 13%. The sample in question was PBMCs from blood, obtained 23 to 25 months after vaccination. These receptor sequences come from a man between 45 and 75 years old who received an inactivated influenza vaccine. The CDR3 runs from the conserved cysteine through the conserved F or W. A D gene is named only where the DNA matches it firmly. Clone size is not always given. Where it is, it says once, few, many or a class for expanded clones.

CDR3 DNA	CDR3 protein	J gene	D gene	CDR3 length	V gene	clone size
TGCAGTGCTAGAGCCACTGGCTACAGCAATCAGCCCCAGCATTTT	CSARATGYSNQPQHF	TRBJ1-5	.	15	TRBV20-1	.
TGTGCCTGGACTAGCGGGAGGGTCCGAGGAGGTTACAATGAGCAGTTCTTC	CAWTSGRVRGGYNEQFF	TRBJ2-1	TRBD2	17	TRBV30	few
TGTGCCAGCAGTGTGGACAGGGCCTCTTCCGAGCAGTACTTC	CASSVDRASSEQYF	TRBJ2-7	TRBD1	14	TRBV25-1	.
TGTGCCACCAGCAGAGATGCCCTTTTTCGGACAGGGGGCACTGAAGCTTTCTTT	CATSRDALFRTGGTEAFF	TRBJ1-1	TRBD1	18	TRBV15	.
TGTGCCAGCAGCGCGGACAGGGGCAACGAGCAGTACTTC	CASSADRGNEQYF	TRBJ2-7	TRBD1	13	TRBV7-9	many
TGTGCCAGCAGCGCGTCGGCGGGCTATGAGCAGTTCTTC	CASSASAGYEQFF	TRBJ2-1	.	13	TRBV7-2	few
TGCGCCAGCAGCTTGCAAGTGACAGGGGACCAAGAGACCCAGTACTTC	CASSLQVTGDQETQYF	TRBJ2-5	TRBD1	16	TRBV5-1	.
TGTGCCACCAGTGACCCCAAGGGGGGGACCGATGAAAAACTGTTTTTT	CATSDPKGGTDEKLFF	TRBJ1-4	.	16	TRBV24-1	.
TGTGCCAGCAGCTTCCTACCTGTTAGGGATGGCTACACCTTC	CASSFLPVRDGYTF	TRBJ1-2	.	14	TRBV7-9	.
TGTGCCAGCAGTCGGGACTCCGGGGAGCTGTTTTTT	CASSRDSGELFF	TRBJ2-2	.	12	TRBV12-3/TRBV12-4	many
TGTGCCAGCAGCTTTGCAGGTTCTGCCGAGCAGTACTTC	CASSFAGSAEQYF	TRBJ2-7	.	13	TRBV7-8	.
TGTGCCAGCAGCCAAAATGAGAAGACCCAGTACTTC	CASSQNEKTQYF	TRBJ2-5	.	12	TRBV3-1	few
TGTGCCAGCAGCGCGTTTCTTCGGGGGGCGGAGAGAGATAATGAAAAACTGTTTTTT	CASSAFLRGAERDNEKLFF	TRBJ1-4	.	19	TRBV12-3/TRBV12-4	few
TGTGCCAGCTCACCACCAATGGGGCCAGATACGCAGTATTTT	CASSPPMGPDTQYF	TRBJ2-3	.	14	TRBV18	few
TGCAGTGCTTCCCCCGAAGAGACCCAGTACTTC	CSASPEETQYF	TRBJ2-5	.	11	TRBV20-1	.
TGTGCCAGCAGTTTATTAGCGGGGCGGTGGGAGTCCCAGTACTTC	CASSLLAGRWESQYF	TRBJ2-5	TRBD2	15	TRBV27	.
TGTGCCAGCAGACCCACGGGAAACTCCTACGAGCAGTACTTC	CASRPTGNSYEQYF	TRBJ2-7	.	14	TRBV7-8	many
TGCAGCGTTGAGGTTGGGCGGACCCAGGAGCAGTTCTTC	CSVEVGRTQEQFF	TRBJ2-1	.	13	TRBV29-1	.
TGTGCCAGCAGTTTAGGAGGCGGGACCCAGTACTTC	CASSLGGGTQYF	TRBJ2-5	.	12	TRBV12-3/TRBV12-4	many
TGCAGTGGAGGAGGGATTGACAATGAGCAGTTCTTC	CSGGGIDNEQFF	TRBJ2-1	.	12	TRBV20-1	.
TGTGCCAGCAGACCCCCGCTTACCGGGGCCTACGAGCAGTACTTC	CASRPPLTGAYEQYF	TRBJ2-7	.	15	TRBV28	.
TGTGCCACCAGTGATCCGCCCGGGACATCTTACAATGAGCAGTTCTTC	CATSDPPGTSYNEQFF	TRBJ2-1	.	16	TRBV24-1	.
TGTGCCACCGGACAGGGAAAGTACGAGCAGTACTTC	CATGQGKYEQYF	TRBJ2-7	TRBD1	12	TRBV10-3	few
TGCGCCAGCAGCCCGGTGGGGACTCCATACAATGAGCAGTTCTTC	CASSPVGTPYNEQFF	TRBJ2-1	.	15	TRBV5-1	many
TGTGCCAGTGGGCCGGGGACTGGGAGGTCGCCCCAGCATTTT	CASGPGTGRSPQHF	TRBJ1-5	.	14	TRBV7-2	many
TGTGCCAGCAGTTTATCAGGGGAAAACATTCAGTACTTC	CASSLSGENIQYF	TRBJ2-4	.	13	TRBV12-3/TRBV12-4	many
TGTGCCAGCAGTGACTCAATCCATGGCATCTCTGGAAACACCATATATTTT	CASSDSIHGISGNTIYF	TRBJ1-3	.	17	TRBV6-4	.
TGTGCCAGTAGTCCTACCGGGACTAGCTTCCACACCGGGGAGCTGTTTTTT	CASSPTGTSFHTGELFF	TRBJ2-2	TRBD2	17	TRBV19	.
TGCAGTGCTAGAGATCCCGTGGCGGGCAATCAGCCCCAGCATTTT	CSARDPVAGNQPQHF	TRBJ1-5	.	15	TRBV20-1	.
TGTGCCAGCAGCTTAGGGGGGACTCCTGAAGCTTTCTTT	CASSLGGTPEAFF	TRBJ1-1	.	13	TRBV7-9	.
TGCGCCAGCAGAGGGACTAGCGGGGGATTGGGGCAGTTCTTC	CASRGTSGGLGQFF	TRBJ2-1	TRBD2	14	TRBV5-1	many
TGCGCCAGCAGCCAAATAGCGGGAGGGCCGATGGATGAGCAGTTCTTC	CASSQIAGGPMDEQFF	TRBJ2-1	TRBD2	16	TRBV5-1	few
TGCAGTGCTAGGGGGCGGGGAGCGGGCAATGAGCAGTTCTTC	CSARGRGAGNEQFF	TRBJ2-1	.	14	TRBV20-1	.
TGTGCCACCAGTGGGGGGAGTAGCGGAGACTACGAGCAGTACTTC	CATSGGSSGDYEQYF	TRBJ2-7	.	15	TRBV24-1	.
TGTGCCAGCAGCCCCGGACGGCTACACTCCTATAATTCACCCCTCCACTTT	CASSPGRLHSYNSPLHF	TRBJ1-6	.	17	TRBV7-6	few
TGTGCCAGCAGCTTGGGGTGGGGGGGAGGACAGCCCCAGCATTTT	CASSLGWGGGQPQHF	TRBJ1-5	.	15	TRBV5-6	many
TGTGCCAGCAGCTCAGGGCCGGATAACTATCAGCCCCAGCATTTT	CASSSGPDNYQPQHF	TRBJ1-5	.	15	TRBV11-2	many
TGTGCCAGCAGCCCCCGCACGGGAGCCAAAAACATTCAGTACTTC	CASSPRTGAKNIQYF	TRBJ2-4	.	15	TRBV21-1	few
TGTGCCATCAGTGAGTCTGGCTATGGCTACACCTTC	CAISESGYGYTF	TRBJ1-2	.	12	TRBV10-3	many
TGTGCCAGCAGCTTAGACGGGAGGGGGGGCGAGCAGTACTTC	CASSLDGRGGEQYF	TRBJ2-7	TRBD2	14	TRBV7-2	.
TGCGCCAGCAGACCCGGACAGGGAACGACTGAAGCTTTCTTT	CASRPGQGTTEAFF	TRBJ1-1	TRBD1	14	TRBV5-1	few